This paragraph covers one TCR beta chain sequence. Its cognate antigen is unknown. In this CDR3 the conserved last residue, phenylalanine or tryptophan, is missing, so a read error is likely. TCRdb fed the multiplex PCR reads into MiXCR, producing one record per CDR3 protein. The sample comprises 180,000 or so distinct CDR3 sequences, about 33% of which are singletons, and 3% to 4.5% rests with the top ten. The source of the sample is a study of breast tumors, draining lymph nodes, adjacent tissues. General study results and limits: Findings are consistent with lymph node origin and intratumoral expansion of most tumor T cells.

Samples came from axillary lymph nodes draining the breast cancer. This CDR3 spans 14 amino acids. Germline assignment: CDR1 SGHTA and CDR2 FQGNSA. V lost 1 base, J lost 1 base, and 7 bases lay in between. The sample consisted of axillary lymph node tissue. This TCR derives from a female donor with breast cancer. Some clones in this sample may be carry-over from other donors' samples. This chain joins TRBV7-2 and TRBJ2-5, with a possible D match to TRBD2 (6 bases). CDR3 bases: TGTGCCAGCAGCTTAGTAGCGGTCCAAGAGACCCAGTACCCC. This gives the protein CASSLVAVQETQYP.